Below, 32 T cell receptor beta chains from the same sample are listed, as sequenced in a study of early T cells in non-severe SARS-CoV-2 infection. TCRdb reanalysed the 5' RACE reads using MiXCR and keeps one entry per CDR3 protein. This table has approximately 60,000 distinct CDR3 sequences, roughly an eighth appearing once. The specimen was whole blood. The receptor source for this set is an adult who was a healthcare worker with PCR-confirmed SARS-CoV-2 infection or an uninfected control (not recorded which).

In this sample, this clonotype turned up a few times. The CDR3 sequence: CASSVGGNEKLFF. The CDR3 DNA sequence: TGTGCCAGCAGCGTAGGAGGTAATGAAAAACTGTTTTTT. The chain couples TRBV9 to TRBJ1-4; D is uncertain. Germline CDR1 and CDR2: SGDLS and YYNGEE. The CDR3 is 13 residues long. Trimming cost V 0 bases and J 4 bases, with 4 bases left between them.

This clonotype was counted ten times or more. The CDR3 region has the DNA TGTGCCAGCAGCTTCTCAGGGAACACTGAAGCTTTCTTT. This codes for CASSFSGNTEAFF. The V call is TRBV7-3, the J call TRBJ1-1; D unresolved. The V gene's germline CDR1 is SGHTA and CDR2 FQGTGA. The CDR3 length is 13 residues. The germline V and J ends were trimmed by 3 bases and 1 base, with 6 bases remaining between them.

Ten or more counts support this clonotype. The chain carries TRBV12-3 or TRBV12-4 and TRBJ1-1; D not certain. The CDR3 totals 14 residues. Trimming removed 3 bases at V and 1 base at J, with 9 bases between. In DNA, the CDR3 is TGTGCCAGCAGTTTGTTCCTGGGGAACACTGAAGCTTTCTTT. Translated: CASSLFLGNTEAFF.

At least ten counts were recorded for this clonotype. The chain combines TRBV11-2 with TRBJ1-1; TRBD1 might be the D (6 bases). Germline CDR1 SGHAT, CDR2 FQNNGV. This CDR3 region has 15 residues. V was shortened by 3 bases and J by 2 bases, with 13 bases between the two germline ends. The CDR3 nucleotides read TGTGCCAGCAGCTTGGGTGTACAGGGCAACACTGAAGCTTTCTTT. This translates into CASSLGVQGNTEAFF.

This clonotype was detected many times. The rearrangement joins TRBV7-9 to TRBJ1-2, with D uncertain. The germline V and J ends were trimmed by 5 bases and 8 bases, with 15 bases remaining between them. The V gene's germline CDR1 is SEHNR and CDR2 FQNEAQ (reference sequence). The CDR3 extends over 13 amino acids. Here the CDR3 DNA reads TGTGCCAGCAGCCCCCGGTTTGATGGAGGCTACACCTTC. Translated, it gives CASSPRFDGGYTF. Filled out from reference TRBV7-9 and TRBJ1-2, the complete variable domain reads DTGVSQNPRHKITKRGQNVTFRCDPISEHNRLYWYRQTLGQGPEFLTYFQNEAQLEKSRLLSDRFSAERPKGSFSTLEIQRTEQGDSAMYLCASSPRFDGGYTFGSGTRLTVV.

The gene calls are TRBV20-1 and TRBJ1-1, with TRBD1 matching 8 bases. V lost 1 base, J lost 5 bases, and 6 bases stayed unmatched. CDR3 length: 14 residues. CDR1 DFQATT and CDR2 SNEGSKA come from the germline V gene (reference sequence). CDR3 residues: CSARGSQGVTEAFF. For the CDR3, the DNA is TGCAGTGCTAGAGGTTCACAGGGGGTTACTGAAGCTTTCTTT.

The V call is TRBV19, the J call TRBJ1-5; a possible D gene is TRBD1 (6 bases). Per germline, CDR1 LNHDA and CDR2 SQIVND (reference sequence). The V gene lost 4 bases and the J gene lost 5 bases, with 9 bases spanning the gap. CDR3 length equals 13 residues. CDR3 region: CASSTRGDQPQHF. DNA of the CDR3: TGTGCCAGTAGTACCAGGGGTGATCAGCCCCAGCATTTT.

The table lists this clonotype with a few counts. The chain employs TRBV11-2 and TRBJ1-6, with 7 bases aligning to TRBD1. The CDR3 consists of 19 residues. Losses at the gene ends were 5 bases for V and 0 bases for J; bases not matched to a gene: 13. Germline V lookup: CDR1 SGHAT, CDR2 FQNNGV. The CDR3 DNA sequence: TGTGCCAGCAGCCGTACCTCCGGGGCAGGGGGCTCCTATAATTCACCCCTCCACTTT. Translation: CASSRTSGAGGSYNSPLHF. The complete variable domain, with remaining parts taken from reference TRBV11-2 and TRBJ1-6, reads EAGVAQSPRYKIIEKRQSVAFWCNPISGHATLYWYQQILGQGPKLLIQFQNNGVVDDSQLPKDRFSAERLKGVDSTLKIQPAKLEDSAVYLCASSRTSGAGGSYNSPLHFGNGTRLTVT.

The table lists this clonotype with many counts. The V gene is TRBV7-8, the J gene TRBJ2-7, with a tentative D call TRBD2 (6 bases). Looked up from germline, CDR1 is SGHVS and CDR2 is FQNEAQ. The CDR3 length is 14 residues. Trimming took 4 bases from V and 6 from J, leaving 16 bases between them. CDR3 in amino acids: CASSYRDSPREQYF. As DNA, the CDR3 is TGTGCCAGCAGCTACCGGGACTCACCTCGCGAGCAGTACTTC. Filled out from reference TRBV7-8 and TRBJ2-7, the complete variable domain reads GAGVSQSPRYKVAKRGQDVALRCDPISGHVSLFWYQQALGQGPEFLTYFQNEAQLDKSGLPSDRFFAERPEGSVSTLKIQRTQQEDSAVYLCASSYRDSPREQYFGPGTRLTVT.

This clonotype has at least ten counts. The rearrangement joins TRBV6-5 to TRBJ2-7; tentatively, D is TRBD1 (6 bases). Trimming took off 8 bases at V and 2 bases at J, with 16 bases between the two ends. The V gene's germline CDR1 is MNHEY and CDR2 SVGAGI. This CDR3 spans 14 amino acids. In nucleotides, the CDR3 is TGTGCCAGCCGATATAACCGGGACACCTACGAGCAGTACTTC. The encoded protein is CASRYNRDTYEQYF.

This clonotype showed up just a few times. The V and J genes are TRBV6-2 or TRBV6-3 and TRBJ2-3; D gene unclear. There are 17 residues in the CDR3. Trimming took 2 bases from V and 1 from J, leaving 16 bases between them. Germline V gene sequence: CDR1 MNHEY, CDR2 SVGEGT. The CDR3: CASSYLPGSSGTDTQYF. CDR3 DNA sequence: TGTGCCAGCAGTTACCTCCCTGGAAGTTCTGGCACAGATACGCAGTATTTT.

This clonotype was seen ten or more times. The chain carries TRBV4-1 and TRBJ1-5, with D unclear. Germline lookup yields CDR1 MGHRA and CDR2 YSYEKL. V was trimmed by 0 bases and J by 6 bases, leaving 12 bases between them. The CDR3 contains 15 residues. CDR3 loop: CASSQDGEESQPQHF. The CDR3 DNA reads as TGCGCCAGCAGCCAAGATGGTGAGGAATCTCAGCCCCAGCATTTT.

A note on this clonotype: One end of the junction does not line up with germline, which may come from a read error. The chain combines TRBV7-7 with TRBJ1-1; D is unclear. Germline V gives CDR1 SSHAT, CDR2 FNYEAQ (reference sequence). The CDR3 consists of 13 residues. CDR3 sequence reads: CASSLDLGTEAFF. In nucleotides, the CDR3 is TGTGCTAGCAGCTTAGACCTGGGCACTGAAGCTTTCTTT.

This clonotype turned up a few times. The chain links TRBV11-2 to TRBJ2-1; no definite D call. CDR1 and CDR2 from the germline V gene are SGHAT and FQNNGV. There are 15 residues in the CDR3. V dropped 1 base and J dropped 5 bases, with 12 bases sitting between them. CDR3 bases: TGTGCCAGCAGCTTAGGAATGACGGAGAACAATGAGCAGTTCTTC. This sequence encodes CASSLGMTENNEQFF.

This clonotype was picked up many times. This chain uses TRBV4-3 with TRBJ2-1; 8 bases are a match to TRBD2. The CDR3 is 16 amino acids. Germline V gene sequence: CDR1 LGHNA, CDR2 YSLEER. The V segment lost 0 bases and the J segment 9 bases; nucleotides outside the gene matches: 10. This chain's CDR3 is CASSQDWTGGFSEQFF. CDR3 in DNA: TGCGCCAGCAGCCAAGATTGGACGGGGGGGTTTAGTGAGCAGTTCTTC.

V usage is TRBV20-1 and J usage is TRBJ2-4; 9 bases fit TRBD1. The ends lost 6 bases at V and 5 bases at J; junction bases unmatched: 8. CDR3 length: 14 amino acids. Per the germline V gene, CDR1 is DFQATT and CDR2 is SNEGSKA (reference sequence). DNA of the CDR3: TGCAGTGCCGAGTCCCGGGACAGGGAAAACATTCAGTACTTC. Its protein is CSAESRDRENIQYF.

The V and J genes are TRBV5-1 and TRBJ2-7; D not resolved. The V gene's germline CDR1 is SGHRS and CDR2 YFSETQ. Between the trimmed V and J ends, which lost 3 bases and 7 bases, there was a span of 11 bases. The CDR3 contains 12 residues. The CDR3, as DNA: TGCGCCAGCAGCTCAAGGGTTGGAGAGCAGTACTTC. Its translation is CASSSRVGEQYF. The whole variable domain, remainder taken from reference TRBV5-1 and TRBJ2-7, is KAGVTQTPRYLIKTRGQQVTLSCSPISGHRSVSWYQQTPGQGLQFLFEYFSETQRNKGNFPGRFSGRQFSNSRSEMNVSTLELGDSALYLCASSSRVGEQYFGPGTRLTVT.

This clonotype was seen a handful of times. The V call is TRBV4-1, the J call TRBJ2-7, with 7 bases matching TRBD1. This CDR3 has 17 amino acids. Losses at the gene ends were 0 bases for V and 5 bases for J; bases not matched to a gene: 13. Germline CDR1 is MGHRA and CDR2 is YSYEKL. CDR3 sequence (DNA): TGCGCCAGCAGCCAAGATTCCGGACAGGCGATACCTCACGAGCAGTACTTC. This sequence encodes CASSQDSGQAIPHEQYF.

The chain uses TRBV29-1 and TRBJ1-1, with TRBD1 matching over 7 bases. Germline V gene data show CDR1 as SQVTM and CDR2 as ANQGSEA. The CDR3 length is 13 residues. Trimming at V came to 7 bases and at J to 1 base, leaving 6 bases not matched to a gene. The CDR3 sequence: CSGMTGWNTEAFF. In nucleotides, the CDR3 is TGCAGCGGGATGACAGGGTGGAACACTGAAGCTTTCTTT.

This clonotype was recorded a few times. The rearrangement uses TRBV18 and TRBJ2-1; a possible D gene is TRBD1 (5 bases). This CDR3 region has 14 residues. V was pared by 8 bases and J by 6 bases, with 17 bases between. Germline V CDR1 and CDR2: KGHSH, LQKENI. CDR3 residues: CASTKTGAVNEQFF. CDR3 nucleotide sequence: TGTGCCAGCACGAAAACAGGCGCCGTCAATGAGCAGTTCTTC. Full variable domain (missing parts from reference TRBV18 and TRBJ2-1): NAGVMQNPRHLVRRRGQEARLRCSPMKGHSHVYWYRQLPEEGLKFMVYLQKENIIDESGMPKERFSAEFPKEGPSILRIQQVVRGDSAAYFCASTKTGAVNEQFFGPGTRLTVL.

This chain links TRBV5-1 with TRBJ2-7; 8 bases are shared with TRBD1. This CDR3 is 14 amino acids long. V trimming: 1 base; J trimming: 4 bases; junction bases outside the gene matches: 4. CDR1 and CDR2 from the germline V gene are SGHRS and YFSETQ. CDR3 sequence: CASSLRQGKYEQYF. In DNA form, the CDR3 reads TGCGCCAGCAGCTTGAGACAGGGGAAGTACGAGCAGTACTTC.

This clonotype was counted only a few times. The chain links TRBV4-2 to TRBJ2-1; TRBD2 matches 11 bases. This CDR3 is built from 18 residues. Germline CDR1 is LGHNA and CDR2 is YNFKEQ. The V segment lost 1 base and the J segment 2 bases; nucleotides outside the gene matches: 7. For the CDR3, the DNA is TGTGCCAGCAGCCAAGGTCGACCGGGACTAGCGGCCTACAATGAGCAGTTCTTC. Encoded protein: CASSQGRPGLAAYNEQFF.

This clonotype was seen at least ten times. This CDR3 reads CAGKKKGAQYEKLFF. The CDR3 DNA sequence: TGTGCCGGCAAAAAAAAGGGGGCGCAGTATGAAAAACTGTTTTTT. The V gene is TRBV21-1, the J gene TRBJ1-4; the table's D call of TRBD1 was not tested on the DNA. TRBV21-1 constitutes a pseudogene. The CDR3 contains 15 residues.

This clonotype was picked up a small number of times. This sequence joins TRBV2 and TRBJ2-5; D perhaps matches TRBD1 (5 bases). Trimming stripped 3 bases from V and 5 bases from J, with 10 bases between. Germline V gene lookup returns CDR1 SNHLY and CDR2 FYNNEI. This CDR3 is built from 13 residues. In DNA form, the CDR3 reads TGTGCCAGCAGTGAGGGGCCCTCGGAGACCCAGTACTTC. The encoded protein is CASSEGPSETQYF.

This clonotype was picked up many times. The DNA for the CDR3 is TGTGCCAGCAGTCCCTACCCGTCGACAGAAAGCACAGATACGCAGTATTTT. Its translation: CASSPYPSTESTDTQYF. This rearrangement joins TRBV6-2 or TRBV6-3 to TRBJ2-3; TRBD1 might be the D (5 bases). This CDR3 is 17 amino acids long. Germline V gene data show CDR1 as MNHEY and CDR2 as SVGEGT. The V end lost 5 bases, the J end lost 0 bases, and 18 bases lay between the germline ends.

This clonotype showed up just a few times. The gene calls are TRBV20-1 and TRBJ1-3; D possibly corresponds to TRBD1 (5 bases). The CDR3 is made up of 16 amino acids. Deletions cut 0 bases from V and 6 bases from J, with 18 bases between. CDR1 and CDR2 from the germline V gene are DFQATT and SNEGSKA (reference sequence). CDR3 protein: CSARDPTLTGENTIYF. The CDR3 DNA reads TGCAGTGCTAGAGATCCCACGTTAACGGGGGAAAACACCATATATTTT.

This clonotype has more than one count but fewer than ten. The chain combines TRBV12-3 or TRBV12-4 with TRBJ2-1; maybe TRBD2 (6 bases). CDR3 size: 15 residues. Deletions cut 7 bases from V and 9 bases from J, with 22 bases between. Here the CDR3 reads CASTSGGLSGLEQFF. CDR3 sequence (DNA): TGTGCCAGCACCTCTGGAGGTCTGTCGGGACTTGAGCAGTTCTTC.

CDR3 protein: CASSSGQGAFGTEAFF. The CDR3 DNA reads TGTGCCAGCAGCTCCGGACAGGGGGCTTTCGGGACTGAAGCTTTCTTT. The chain is built from TRBV7-6 and TRBJ1-1; 11 positions match TRBD1. The germline CDR1 and CDR2 sequences are SGHVS and FNYEAQ. Losses at the gene ends were 4 bases for V and 5 bases for J; bases not matched to a gene: 9. The CDR3 sequence is 16 residues long.

This clonotype appeared a few times. V and J are TRBV29-1 and TRBJ2-7, with D perhaps TRBD1 or TRBD2 (5 bases each). Germline lookup yields CDR1 SQVTM and CDR2 ANQGSEA. This CDR3 is built from 12 residues. Trimming took off 3 bases at V and 7 bases at J, with 13 bases between the two ends. Here the CDR3 reads CSVDWGIGEQYF. The CDR3 DNA is TGCAGCGTTGATTGGGGGATAGGGGAGCAGTACTTC.

The sample holds many counts of this clonotype. The chain carries TRBV6-1 and TRBJ2-7; D is ambiguous. Germline V gene lookup returns CDR1 MNHNS and CDR2 SASEGT. The CDR3 spans 13 residues. The V end lost 3 bases, the J end lost 0 bases, and 6 bases lay between the germline ends. CDR3: CASSDPNSYEQYF. The CDR3 DNA sequence: TGTGCCAGCAGTGACCCAAACTCCTACGAGCAGTACTTC.

The table lists this clonotype with many counts. The rearrangement joins TRBV6-4 to TRBJ2-3; D call uncertain. Germline CDR1 and CDR2: MRHNA and SNTAGT. V was cut by 0 bases and J by 1 base, with 5 bases left in between. The CDR3 is made up of 14 amino acids. This chain's CDR3 is CASSDSAGTDTQYF. CDR3 coding DNA: TGTGCCAGCAGTGACTCGGCAGGCACAGATACGCAGTATTTT.

This clonotype was counted a few times. The V and J genes are TRBV9 and TRBJ1-2; maybe TRBD1 (5 bases). Trimming stripped 0 bases from V and 8 bases from J, with 17 bases between. There are 15 residues in the CDR3. Germline CDR1 SGDLS, CDR2 YYNGEE. The chain's CDR3 is CASSVDGRGLRGYTF. The CDR3 bases are TGTGCCAGCAGCGTAGATGGCCGGGGCCTTAGGGGCTACACCTTC.